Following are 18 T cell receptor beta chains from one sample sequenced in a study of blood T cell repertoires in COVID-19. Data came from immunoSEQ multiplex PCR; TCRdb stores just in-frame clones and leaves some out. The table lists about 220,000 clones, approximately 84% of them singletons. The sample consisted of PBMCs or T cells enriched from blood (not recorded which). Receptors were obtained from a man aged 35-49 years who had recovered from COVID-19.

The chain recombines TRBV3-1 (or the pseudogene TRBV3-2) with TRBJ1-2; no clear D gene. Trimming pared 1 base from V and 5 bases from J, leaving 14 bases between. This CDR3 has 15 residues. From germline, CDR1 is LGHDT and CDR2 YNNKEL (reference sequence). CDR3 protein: CASSQGSRPWYGYTF. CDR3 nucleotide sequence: TGTGCCAGCAGCCAAGGGTCCAGGCCGTGGTATGGCTACACCTTC.

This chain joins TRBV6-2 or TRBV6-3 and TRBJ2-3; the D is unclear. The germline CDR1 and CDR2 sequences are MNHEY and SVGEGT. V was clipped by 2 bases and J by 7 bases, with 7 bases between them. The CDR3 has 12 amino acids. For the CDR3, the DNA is TGTGCCAGCAGTTACGGTGCGAATACGCAGTATTTT. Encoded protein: CASSYGANTQYF.

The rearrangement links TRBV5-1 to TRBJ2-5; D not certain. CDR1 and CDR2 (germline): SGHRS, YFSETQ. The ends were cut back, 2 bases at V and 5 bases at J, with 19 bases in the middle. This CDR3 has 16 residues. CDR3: CASSFSPPALEETQYF. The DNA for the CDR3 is TGCGCCAGCAGCTTTTCCCCTCCGGCTTTGGAGGAGACCCAGTACTTC.

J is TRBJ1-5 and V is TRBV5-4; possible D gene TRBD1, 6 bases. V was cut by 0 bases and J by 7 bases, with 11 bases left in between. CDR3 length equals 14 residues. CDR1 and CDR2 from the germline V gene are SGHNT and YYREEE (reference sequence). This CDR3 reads CASSLGQAGQPQHF. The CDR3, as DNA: TGTGCCAGCAGCTTGGGACAGGCAGGACAGCCCCAGCATTTT.

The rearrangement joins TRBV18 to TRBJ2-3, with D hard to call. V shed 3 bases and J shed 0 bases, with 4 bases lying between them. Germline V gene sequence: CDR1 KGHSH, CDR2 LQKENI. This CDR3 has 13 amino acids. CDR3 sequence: CASSPGSTDTQYF. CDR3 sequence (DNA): TGTGCCAGCTCACCGGGCAGCACAGATACGCAGTATTTT.

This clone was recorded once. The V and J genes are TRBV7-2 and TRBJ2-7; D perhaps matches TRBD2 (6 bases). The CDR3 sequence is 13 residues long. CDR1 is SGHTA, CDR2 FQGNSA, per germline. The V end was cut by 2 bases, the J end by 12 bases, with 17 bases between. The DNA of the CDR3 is TGTGCCAGCAGCTTATTCAGTCGGGGGTCTGTGTACTTC. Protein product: CASSLFSRGSVYF.

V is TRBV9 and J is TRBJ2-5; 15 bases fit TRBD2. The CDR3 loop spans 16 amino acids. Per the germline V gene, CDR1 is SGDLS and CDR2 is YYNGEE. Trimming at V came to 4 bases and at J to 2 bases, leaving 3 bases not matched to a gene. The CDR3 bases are TGTGCCAGCAGCCCAGGACTAGCGGGGGGGCAAGAGACCCAGTACTTC. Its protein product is CASSPGLAGGQETQYF.

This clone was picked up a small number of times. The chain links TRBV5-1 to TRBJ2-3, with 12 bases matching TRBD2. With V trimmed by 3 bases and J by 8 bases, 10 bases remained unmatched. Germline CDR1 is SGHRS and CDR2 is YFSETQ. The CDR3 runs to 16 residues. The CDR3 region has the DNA TGCGCCAGCAGCTCTCTAGCGGGGGGGCCGATGGGTACGCAGTATTTT. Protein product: CASSSLAGGPMGTQYF.

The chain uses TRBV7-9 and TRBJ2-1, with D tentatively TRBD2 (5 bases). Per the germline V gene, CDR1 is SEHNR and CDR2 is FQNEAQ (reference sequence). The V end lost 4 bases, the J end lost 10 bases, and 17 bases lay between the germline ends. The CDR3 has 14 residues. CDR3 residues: CASSSTRVGMEQFF. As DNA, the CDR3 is TGTGCCAGCAGCTCAACGCGGGTAGGCATGGAGCAGTTCTTC. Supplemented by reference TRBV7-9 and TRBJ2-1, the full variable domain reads DTGVSQNPRHKITKRGQNVTFRCDPISEHNRLYWYRQTLGQGPEFLTYFQNEAQLEKSRLLSDRFSAERPKGSFSTLEIQRTEQGDSAMYLCASSSTRVGMEQFFGPGTRLTVL.

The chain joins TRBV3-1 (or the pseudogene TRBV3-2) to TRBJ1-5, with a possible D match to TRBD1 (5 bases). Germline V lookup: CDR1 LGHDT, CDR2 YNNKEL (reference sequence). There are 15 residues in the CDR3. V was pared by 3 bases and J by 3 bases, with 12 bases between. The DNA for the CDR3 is TGTGCCAGCAGCCATGGGGCGGGAGTCAATCAGCCCCAGCATTTT. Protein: CASSHGAGVNQPQHF.

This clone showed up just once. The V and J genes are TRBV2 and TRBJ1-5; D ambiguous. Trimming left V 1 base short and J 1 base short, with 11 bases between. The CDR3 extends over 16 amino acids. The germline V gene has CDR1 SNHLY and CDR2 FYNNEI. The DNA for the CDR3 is TGTGCCAGCAGTGAAGGTTACGGGATGAGCAATCAGCCCCAGCATTTT. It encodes CASSEGYGMSNQPQHF.

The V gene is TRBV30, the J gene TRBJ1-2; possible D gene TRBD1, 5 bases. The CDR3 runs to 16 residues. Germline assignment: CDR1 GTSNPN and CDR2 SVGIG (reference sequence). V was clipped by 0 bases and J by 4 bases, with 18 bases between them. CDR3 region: CAWSVSRQTARYGYTF. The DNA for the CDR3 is TGTGCCTGGAGTGTAAGCCGACAGACTGCTCGCTATGGCTACACCTTC.

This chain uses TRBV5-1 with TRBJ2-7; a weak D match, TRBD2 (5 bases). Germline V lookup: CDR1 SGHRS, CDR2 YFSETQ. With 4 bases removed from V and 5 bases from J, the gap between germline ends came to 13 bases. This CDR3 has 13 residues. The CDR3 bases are TGCGCCAGCAGCGCCGGGGTTTGGGACGAGCAGTACTTC. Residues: CASSAGVWDEQYF.

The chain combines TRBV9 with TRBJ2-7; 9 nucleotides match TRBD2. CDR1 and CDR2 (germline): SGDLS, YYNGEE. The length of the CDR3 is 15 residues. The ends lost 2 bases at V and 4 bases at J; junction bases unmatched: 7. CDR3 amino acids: CASSVSGTSSYEQYF. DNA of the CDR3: TGTGCCAGCAGCGTTTCCGGGACTAGCTCGTACGAGCAGTACTTC.

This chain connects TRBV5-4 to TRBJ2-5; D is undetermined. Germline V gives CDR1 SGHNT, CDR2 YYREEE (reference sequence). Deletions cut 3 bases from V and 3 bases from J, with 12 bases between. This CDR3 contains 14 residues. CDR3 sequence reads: CASSSRSIKETQYF. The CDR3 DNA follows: TGTGCCAGCAGCTCACGCAGTATCAAAGAGACCCAGTACTTC.

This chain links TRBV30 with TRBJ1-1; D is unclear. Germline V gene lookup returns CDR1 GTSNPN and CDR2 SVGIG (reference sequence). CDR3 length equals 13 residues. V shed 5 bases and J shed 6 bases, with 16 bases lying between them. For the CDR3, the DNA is TGTGCCTGGGGTAATGTACTTCACGCTGAAGCTTTCTTT. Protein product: CAWGNVLHAEAFF.

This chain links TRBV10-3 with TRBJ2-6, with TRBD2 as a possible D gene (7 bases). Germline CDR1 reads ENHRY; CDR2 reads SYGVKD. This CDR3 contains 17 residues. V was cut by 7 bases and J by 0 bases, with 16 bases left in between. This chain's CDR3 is CAITLGGGTSGANVLTF. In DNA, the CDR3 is TGTGCCATCACTCTTGGGGGGGGCACCTCTGGGGCCAACGTCCTGACTTTC.

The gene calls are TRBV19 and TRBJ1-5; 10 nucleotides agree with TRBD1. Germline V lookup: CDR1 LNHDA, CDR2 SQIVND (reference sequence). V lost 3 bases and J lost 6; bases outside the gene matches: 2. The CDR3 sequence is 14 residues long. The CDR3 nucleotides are TGTGCCAGTAGTATGGGGACAGGGGTTCAGCCCCAGCATTTT. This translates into CASSMGTGVQPQHF. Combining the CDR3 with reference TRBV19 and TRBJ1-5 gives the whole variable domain DGGITQSPKYLFRKEGQNVTLSCEQNLNHDAMYWYRQDPGQGLRLIYYSQIVNDFQKGDIAEGYSVSREKKESFPLTVTSAQKNPTAFYLCASSMGTGVQPQHFGDGTRLSIL.